This is a list of T cell receptor beta chains from one sample in a study of T cells expressing NK-cell markers. TCRdb re-analyzed the 5' RACE reads; it lists each CDR3 protein once, without DNA. Recorded here are some 300,000 distinct CDR3 sequences; the top ten clones represent under 0.5%. The sequenced material came from blood T cells: a sorted CD56 or NKG2C T cell subset, CD4+ or CD8+ T cells, or bulk PBMC T cells (not recorded which). The receptors derive from a man aged 18 to 30 in good health. Each CDR3 is given with its conserved first and last residue.

v_call: TRBV20-1; j_call: TRBJ2-3; cdr3_aa: CSASYAEGADTQYF
v_call: TRBV5-1; j_call: TRBJ1-1; cdr3_aa: CASSLGRDRGSMNTEAFF
v_call: TRBV29-1; j_call: TRBJ1-2; cdr3_aa: CSVDRRNRDYGYTF
v_call: TRBV3-1; j_call: TRBJ2-3; cdr3_aa: CASSPGEGTQYF
v_call: TRBV3-1; j_call: TRBJ1-4; cdr3_aa: CASSQDTRTFEKLFF
v_call: TRBV29-1; j_call: TRBJ2-1; cdr3_aa: CSVESSASSYNEQFF
v_call: TRBV20-1; j_call: TRBJ2-7; cdr3_aa: CSAPRVSEQYF
v_call: TRBV28; j_call: TRBJ2-5; cdr3_aa: CVDPTGPRQETQYF
v_call: TRBV29-1; j_call: TRBJ2-1; cdr3_aa: CSVELAPYNEQFF
v_call: TRBV6-2/TRBV6-3; j_call: TRBJ1-1; cdr3_aa: CASSSVGTEAFF
v_call: TRBV18; j_call: TRBJ2-4; cdr3_aa: CASSDSSLAKNIQYF
v_call: TRBV9; j_call: TRBJ2-7; cdr3_aa: CASSEGIGYEQYF
v_call: TRBV28; j_call: TRBJ2-7; cdr3_aa: CASSPQTETYEQYF
v_call: TRBV5-6; j_call: TRBJ2-2; cdr3_aa: CASSLTSGRDTGELFF
v_call: TRBV6-1; j_call: TRBJ1-2; cdr3_aa: CASRSSSYGYTF
v_call: TRBV5-5; j_call: TRBJ2-5; cdr3_aa: CASSFGREETQYF
v_call: TRBV7-6; j_call: TRBJ2-1; cdr3_aa: CASSRAGHSIYNEQFF
v_call: TRBV2; j_call: TRBJ2-5; cdr3_aa: CASRRLAGGLLDQETQYF
v_call: TRBV29-1; j_call: TRBJ1-4; cdr3_aa: CSVIGKANEKLFF
v_call: TRBV12-5; j_call: TRBJ2-1; cdr3_aa: CASGWGTSGRDNEQFF
v_call: TRBV29-1; j_call: TRBJ2-3; cdr3_aa: CSVVPGGTDTQYF
v_call: TRBV12-3/TRBV12-4; j_call: TRBJ1-3; cdr3_aa: CADGQGMSGNTIYF
v_call: TRBV6-1; j_call: TRBJ1-1; cdr3_aa: CASSVASGGLNTEAFF
v_call: TRBV18; j_call: TRBJ2-5; cdr3_aa: CASSRAEETQYF
v_call: TRBV10-3; j_call: TRBJ2-2; cdr3_aa: CAISEVAGAPGELFF
v_call: TRBV29-1; j_call: TRBJ2-4; cdr3_aa: CSVAPRTEGIQYF
v_call: TRBV4-3; j_call: TRBJ1-5; cdr3_aa: CASSRQGAMGNQPQHF
v_call: TRBV19; j_call: TRBJ2-3; cdr3_aa: CASSKRSSGTGYIYTDTQYF
v_call: TRBV5-1; j_call: TRBJ2-3; cdr3_aa: CASSHLDRDPAYF
v_call: TRBV20-1; j_call: TRBJ2-3; cdr3_aa: CSARPPLAPKRADTQYF
v_call: TRBV5-1; j_call: TRBJ2-1; cdr3_aa: CASISTGSSSYNEQFF
v_call: TRBV12-3/TRBV12-4; j_call: TRBJ2-3; cdr3_aa: CASNTGTSGITARDTQYF